This TCR beta chain came from a study of blood T cell repertoires in COVID-19. The repertoire was sequenced with immunoSEQ multiplex PCR; TCRdb's copy has only in-frame clones and lacks some. This table has hundreds of thousands of clones, 85% appearing once. Per the germline V gene, CDR1 is GTSNPN and CDR2 is SVGIG (reference sequence). The CDR3 length is 13 residues. Trimming pared 4 bases from V and 7 bases from J, leaving 14 bases between. The clonotype comes from a human donor in a cohort sampled during active COVID-19. J is TRBJ1-3 and V is TRBV30; maybe TRBD1 (5 bases). The source material was peripheral blood. The CDR3 loop reads CAWNPGQGNTIYF. The CDR3 nucleotides read TGTGCCTGGAACCCCGGTCAGGGTAACACCATATATTTT.